The 7 T cell receptor beta chains below come from one sample, sequenced in a study of blood T cell repertoires in COVID-19. The method was immunoSEQ multiplex PCR; TCRdb's version includes in-frame clones alone and lacks a portion of them. The sample carries a few hundred thousand clones, roughly 86% recorded once. Specimen: peripheral blood. These receptors originate from a human donor in a cohort sampled during active COVID-19.

This chain links TRBV7-9 with TRBJ1-1; D remains unclear. The V gene's germline CDR1 is SEHNR and CDR2 FQNEAQ (reference sequence). The CDR3 runs 14 residues. Trimming took off 2 bases at V and 1 base at J, with 8 bases between the two ends. The CDR3 DNA reads TGTGCCAGCAGCTTACAGATAACGAACACTGAAGCTTTCTTT. Its protein product is CASSLQITNTEAFF.

This clone occurred a few times. For the CDR3, the DNA is TGTGCCAGCAGTGAGGACAGTTCTTACTACAATGAGCAGTTCTTC. As protein: CASSEDSSYYNEQFF. J is TRBJ2-1 and V is TRBV6-1, with D maybe TRBD1 (6 bases). This CDR3 is built from 15 residues. Germline lookup yields CDR1 MNHNS and CDR2 SASEGT. V dropped 3 bases and J dropped 3 bases, with 12 bases sitting between them.

The chain recombines TRBV29-1 with TRBJ2-1; the match to TRBD2 covers 8 bases. CDR1 is SQVTM, CDR2 ANQGSEA, per germline. The CDR3 length is 15 residues. Trimming took 1 base from V and 2 from J; bases not matched to a gene: 4. CDR3 region: CSVEAGLVPYNEQFF. DNA of the CDR3: TGCAGCGTTGAAGCGGGACTAGTCCCCTACAATGAGCAGTTCTTC.

The chain links TRBV25-1 to TRBJ1-5; 7 nucleotides agree with TRBD1. This CDR3 is built from 14 residues. Trimming removed 3 bases from V and 3 bases from J; junction bases left unmatched: 2. CDR1 MGHDK and CDR2 SYGVNS come from the germline V gene. CDR3 loop: CASSEGQLNQPQHF. For the CDR3, the DNA is TGTGCCAGCAGTGAGGGACAGCTCAATCAGCCCCAGCATTTT.

V and J are TRBV30 and TRBJ1-1; D unresolved. The CDR3 length is 13 residues. V was clipped by 0 bases and J by 1 base, with 6 bases between them. Germline V gene lookup returns CDR1 GTSNPN and CDR2 SVGIG (reference sequence). The CDR3 loop is CAWSVQSNTEAFF. DNA for the CDR3: TGTGCCTGGAGTGTACAGTCGAACACTGAAGCTTTCTTT. Complete variable domain (other parts from reference TRBV30 and TRBJ1-1): SQTIHQWPATLVQPVGSPLSLECTVEGTSNPNLYWYRQAAGRGLQLLFYSVGIGQISSEVPQNLSASRPQDRQFILSSKKLLLSDSGFYLCAWSVQSNTEAFFGQGTRLTVV.

V is TRBV27 and J is TRBJ1-2, with TRBD1 matching 8 bases. Germline-derived CDR1 and CDR2 are MNHEY and SMNVEV (reference sequence). This CDR3 is 13 amino acids long. V shed 6 bases and J 5 bases; nucleotides not matched to a gene: 5. DNA of the CDR3: TGTGCCAGCAGGCGGGACAGGAAATATGGCTACACCTTC. Translating it yields CASRRDRKYGYTF.

This sequence joins TRBV7-3 and TRBJ2-6; D gene unclear. The CDR3 spans 16 residues. Per the germline V gene, CDR1 is SGHTA and CDR2 is FQGTGA. Trimming removed 9 bases at V and 0 bases at J, with 15 bases between. CDR3 region: CASGTLRSSGANVLTF. CDR3 DNA sequence: TGTGCCAGTGGAACACTACGAAGCTCTGGGGCCAACGTCCTGACTTTC.